The clone carrying this T cell receptor (beta chain) was found a few times. These data originate in a study of T cells in Graves' hyperthyroidism and ophthalmopathy. Amplification yielded TCR beta CDR3 regions, with RNA transcripts as the source. With the HTBI primer set, the TCR CDR3 went through a first round of RT-PCR. Each CDR3 protein is one row after TCRdb ran MiXCR on the multiplex PCR reads. Among approximately 510,000 distinct CDR3 sequences, 46% were seen once, and the ten largest hold about 43%. V was pared by 1 base and J by 5 bases, with 2 bases of the junction left unmatched. The CDR3 spans 14 residues. Germline V gene lookup returns CDR1 SGHVS and CDR2 FQNEAQ.

This TCR was recovered from an adult woman with Graves' disease, either hyperthyroidism or ophthalmopathy (not recorded which). The sequenced sample was peripheral blood or thyroid tissue (not recorded which). V is TRBV7-8 and J is TRBJ2-7; 10 bases align to TRBD1. The CDR3 is CASSLDGTGDEQYF. CDR3 in DNA: TGTGCCAGCAGCTTAGATGGGACAGGGGACGAGCAGTACTTC.